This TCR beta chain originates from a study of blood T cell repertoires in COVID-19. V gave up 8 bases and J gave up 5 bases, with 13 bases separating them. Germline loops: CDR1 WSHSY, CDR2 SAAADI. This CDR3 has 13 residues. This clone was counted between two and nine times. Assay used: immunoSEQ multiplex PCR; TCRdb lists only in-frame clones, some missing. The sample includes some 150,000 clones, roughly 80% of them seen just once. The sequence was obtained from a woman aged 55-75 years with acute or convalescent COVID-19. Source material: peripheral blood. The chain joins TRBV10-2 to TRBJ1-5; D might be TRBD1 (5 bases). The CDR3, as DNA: TGCGCCAGCGTCGACAGAAGGGATCAGCCCCAGCATTTT. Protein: CASVDRRDQPQHF.